The clone carrying this TCR beta chain occurred a few times. Antigen specificity is unknown. The ends lost 5 bases at V and 5 bases at J; junction bases unmatched: 13. Germline loops: CDR1 MNHEY, CDR2 SVGAGI. The CDR3 contains 17 residues. This specimen belongs to a study of early T cells in non-severe SARS-CoV-2 infection. Study-wide context: The input, bulk RNA from unsorted whole blood, was sequenced, and chains were unpaired.

Broader study findings: CD4 and private specificities were missed by VDJdb matching, which favored anti-spike CD8 responses.

Each cDNA molecule carried a unique molecular identifier. Using its own MiXCR run on the 5' RACE reads, TCRdb lists one record per CDR3 protein. Of 60,000 or so distinct CDR3 sequences in the sample, about 12% were seen once. The chain is built from TRBV6-5 and TRBJ2-2; TRBD1 aligns across 8 bases. Input material: whole blood. The TCR comes from an adult who was a healthcare worker with PCR-confirmed SARS-CoV-2 infection or an uninfected control (not recorded which). The CDR3 sequence is CASSAVRRTGKTGELFF. The CDR3 DNA reads TGTGCCAGCAGTGCGGTCCGTCGGACAGGGAAAACCGGGGAGCTGTTTTTT.